This T cell receptor beta chain was found in a study of T cells in Graves' hyperthyroidism and ophthalmopathy. V dropped 5 bases and J dropped 0 bases, with 17 bases sitting between them. This CDR3 has 17 residues. CDR1 is MNHEY and CDR2 is SMNVEV in the germline V gene (reference sequence). The TCR beta CDR3 regions underwent amplification using RNA transcripts as the source. The TCR CDR3 first-round RT-PCR relied on the HTBI primer set. TCRdb re-analysed the multiplex PCR reads in MiXCR, keeping a single row per CDR3 protein. The data show around 240,000 distinct CDR3 sequences, about a sixth seen once. Ten or more counts support this clonotype. Extraction of PBMCs used roughly 9.4 ml of fresh peripheral blood.

The J gene is TRBJ2-1, the V gene TRBV27; a possible D gene is TRBD2 (6 bases). This TCR was sampled from a young woman with Graves' ophthalmopathy. The sample taken for sequencing was blood. The chain's CDR3 is CASSPSGTLYSYNEQFF. The DNA for the CDR3 is TGTGCCAGCAGTCCCTCAGGGACTCTTTACTCCTACAATGAGCAGTTCTTC.